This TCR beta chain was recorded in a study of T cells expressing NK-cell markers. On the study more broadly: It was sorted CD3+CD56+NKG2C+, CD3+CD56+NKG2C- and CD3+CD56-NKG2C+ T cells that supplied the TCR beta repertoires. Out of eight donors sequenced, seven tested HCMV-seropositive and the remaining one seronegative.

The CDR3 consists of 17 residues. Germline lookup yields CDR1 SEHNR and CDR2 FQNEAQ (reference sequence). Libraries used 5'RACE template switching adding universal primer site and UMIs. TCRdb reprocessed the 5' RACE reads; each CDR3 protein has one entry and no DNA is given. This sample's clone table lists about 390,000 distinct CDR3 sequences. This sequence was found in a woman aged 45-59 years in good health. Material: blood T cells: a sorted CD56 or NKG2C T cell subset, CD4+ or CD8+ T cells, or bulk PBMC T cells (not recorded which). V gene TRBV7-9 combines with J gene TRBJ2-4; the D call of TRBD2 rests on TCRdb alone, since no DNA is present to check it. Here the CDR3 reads CASSSPRTSEAKNIQYF. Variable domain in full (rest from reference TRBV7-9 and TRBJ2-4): DTGVSQNPRHKITKRGQNVTFRCDPISEHNRLYWYRQTLGQGPEFLTYFQNEAQLEKSRLLSDRFSAERPKGSFSTLEIQRTEQGDSAMYLCASSSPRTSEAKNIQYFGAGTRLSVL.